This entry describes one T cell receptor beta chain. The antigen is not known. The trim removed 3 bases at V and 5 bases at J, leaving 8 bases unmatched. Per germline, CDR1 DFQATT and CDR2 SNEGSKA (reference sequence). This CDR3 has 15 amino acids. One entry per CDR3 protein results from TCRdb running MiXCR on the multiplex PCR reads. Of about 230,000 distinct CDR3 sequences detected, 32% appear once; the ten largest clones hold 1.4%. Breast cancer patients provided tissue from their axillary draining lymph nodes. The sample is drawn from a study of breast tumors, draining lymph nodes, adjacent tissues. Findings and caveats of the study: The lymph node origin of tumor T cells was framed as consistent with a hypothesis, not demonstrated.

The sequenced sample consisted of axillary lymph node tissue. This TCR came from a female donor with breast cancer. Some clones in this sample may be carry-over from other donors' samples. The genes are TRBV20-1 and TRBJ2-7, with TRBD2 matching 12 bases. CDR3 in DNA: TGCAGTGCTAGGAGTTGGACTAGCGGGAAAGACGAGCAGTACTTC. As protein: CSARSWTSGKDEQYF.